This TCR beta chain derives from a study of identical twins. General study points: Reduced insertions were recorded for abundant cord blood beta clonotypes, with no such pattern in memory repertoires.

Germline CDR1 SGHVS, CDR2 FQNEAQ. CDR3 length equals 12 residues. V was trimmed by 3 bases and J by 6 bases, leaving 7 bases between them. This clonotype was found a few times. What it binds is unknown. Template switching (which added a universal primer site) was used, and cDNA carried unique molecular identifiers. TCRdb re-derived calls from the 5' RACE reads in MiXCR, one entry per CDR3 protein. The repertoire holds a few hundred thousand distinct CDR3 sequences, with roughly 9% as singletons. This same sample was also part of a study on yellow fever vaccine responses in identical twins.

The specimen sequenced was CD8+ T cells sorted from blood. The V call is TRBV7-8, the J call TRBJ2-3; no clear D. The source is a woman between 18 and 29 years old in good health. This CDR3 is CASSFSLDTQYF. CDR3 DNA sequence: TGTGCCAGCAGCTTTTCCCTTGATACGCAGTATTTT.